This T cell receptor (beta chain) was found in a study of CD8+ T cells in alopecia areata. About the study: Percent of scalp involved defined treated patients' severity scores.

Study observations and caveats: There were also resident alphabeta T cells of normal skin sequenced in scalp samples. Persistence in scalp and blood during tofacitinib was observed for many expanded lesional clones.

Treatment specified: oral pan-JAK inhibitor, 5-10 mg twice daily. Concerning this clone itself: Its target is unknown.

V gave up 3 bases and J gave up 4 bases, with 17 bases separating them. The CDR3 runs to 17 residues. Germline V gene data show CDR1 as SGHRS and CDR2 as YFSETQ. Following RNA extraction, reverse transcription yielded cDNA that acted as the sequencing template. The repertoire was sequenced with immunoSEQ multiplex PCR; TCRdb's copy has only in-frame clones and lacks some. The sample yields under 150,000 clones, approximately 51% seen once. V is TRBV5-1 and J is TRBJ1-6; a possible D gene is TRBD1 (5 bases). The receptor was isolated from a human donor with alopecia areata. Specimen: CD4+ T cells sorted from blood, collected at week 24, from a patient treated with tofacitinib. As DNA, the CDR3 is TGCGCCAGCAGCTCCCTGGGGCCAGGGATTTATAATTCACCCCTCCACTTT. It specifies CASSSLGPGIYNSPLHF.